These 9 T cell receptor beta chains were sequenced from one sample in a study of blood T cell repertoires in COVID-19. TCRdb keeps only in-frame clones here, not all; method: immunoSEQ multiplex PCR. The data contain roughly 300,000 clones, roughly 84% of them singletons. Sequenced sample: peripheral blood. These receptors were taken from a human donor with COVID-19, enrolled during active disease. The donor label of this sample is uncertain.

The gene calls are TRBV19 and TRBJ1-6; 7 bases are shared with TRBD1. The J segment lost 7 bases and the V segment lost 4 bases, leaving 10 bases of the junction unmatched. CDR1 is LNHDA, CDR2 SQIVND, per germline (reference sequence). This CDR3 region has 16 residues. The CDR3 sequence is CASSRIEGRGNSPLHF. As DNA, the CDR3 is TGTGCCAGTAGTAGGATTGAAGGCAGGGGGAATTCACCCCTCCACTTT.

The J gene is TRBJ2-2, the V gene TRBV20-1, with D perhaps matching TRBD2 (5 bases). CDR1 DFQATT and CDR2 SNEGSKA come from the germline V gene (reference sequence). V lost 3 bases to trimming and J lost 3 bases, with 11 bases between them. This CDR3 contains 14 residues. The CDR3 region has the DNA TGCAGTGCTAGTAGCGAGGCCTACACCGGGGAGCTGTTTTTT. This sequence encodes CSASSEAYTGELFF.

DNA for the CDR3: TGCAGCGTCGGAGCGGGAGACAGCACAGATACGCAGTATTTT. The encoded protein is CSVGAGDSTDTQYF. The genes are TRBV29-1 and TRBJ2-3; 8 nucleotides align to TRBD2. This CDR3 comprises 14 residues. With V trimmed by 6 bases and J by 0 bases, 5 bases remained unmatched. The germline V gene encodes CDR1 SQVTM and CDR2 ANQGSEA.

The sample holds many counts of this clone. The chain joins TRBV15 to TRBJ2-7; possible D gene TRBD2, 7 bases. Germline V CDR1 and CDR2: LNHNV, YYDKDF (reference sequence). This CDR3 spans 17 amino acids. V lost 0 bases, J lost 6 bases, and 21 bases lay in between. CDR3: CATSRESPWEGGGEQYF. For the CDR3, the DNA is TGTGCCACCAGCAGAGAGTCTCCGTGGGAGGGGGGAGGCGAGCAGTACTTC.

About this clone itself: One end of the junction varies from germline; a read error may be responsible. CDR3 in amino acids: CASSSTPGTNSGELFF. DNA for the CDR3: TGTGCCAGCAGCTCTACCCCCGGGACAAACAGCGGGGAGCTGTTTTTT. The chain links TRBV5-5 to TRBJ2-2; D possibly corresponds to TRBD1 (6 bases). Per germline, CDR1 SGHKS and CDR2 YYEKEE (reference sequence). This CDR3 contains 16 residues. Complete variable domain (other parts from reference TRBV5-5 and TRBJ2-2): DAGVTQSPTHLIKTRGQQVTLRCSPISGHKSVSWYQQVLGQGPQFIFQYYEKEERGRGNFPDRFSARQFPNYSSELNVNALLLGDSALYLCASSSTPGTNSGELFFGEGSRLTVL.

V gene TRBV19 combines with J gene TRBJ1-5; D unclear. Per germline, CDR1 LNHDA and CDR2 SQIVND (reference sequence). This CDR3 comprises 12 residues. The V end was cut by 6 bases, the J end by 5 bases, with 8 bases between. CDR3 DNA: TGTGCCAGTAGCGAGCGGGATCAGCCCCAGCATTTT. Translation: CASSERDQPQHF.

This sequence joins TRBV7-9 and TRBJ2-1, with D perhaps matching TRBD2 (5 bases). Per germline, CDR1 SEHNR and CDR2 FQNEAQ (reference sequence). V was cut by 5 bases and J by 9 bases, with 14 bases left in between. This CDR3 spans 13 amino acids. CDR3 DNA: TGTGCCAGCAGCCCCGGGATAAAGGGTGAGCAGTTCTTC. Translating gives CASSPGIKGEQFF.

The chain links TRBV27 to TRBJ2-3, with D tentatively TRBD1 (5 bases). CDR3 length: 16 residues. V lost 0 bases to trimming and J lost 4 bases, with 14 bases between them. Germline CDR1 MNHEY, CDR2 SMNVEV (reference sequence). CDR3 sequence (DNA): TGTGCCAGCAGTTTATCGAGTTTTCAGGGCCCAGATACGCAGTATTTT. It is translated as CASSLSSFQGPDTQYF.

This clone has just one count. The CDR3 DNA sequence: TGTGCCAGCAGCTTACAAACGATGGGCCCGGCGGGAGAGACCCAGTACTTC. Protein product: CASSLQTMGPAGETQYF. This chain links TRBV7-6 with TRBJ2-5; possibly TRBD2 for D (5 bases). There are 17 residues in the CDR3. The germline CDR1 and CDR2 sequences are SGHVS and FNYEAQ. Trimming left V 2 bases short and J 4 bases short, with 20 bases between.